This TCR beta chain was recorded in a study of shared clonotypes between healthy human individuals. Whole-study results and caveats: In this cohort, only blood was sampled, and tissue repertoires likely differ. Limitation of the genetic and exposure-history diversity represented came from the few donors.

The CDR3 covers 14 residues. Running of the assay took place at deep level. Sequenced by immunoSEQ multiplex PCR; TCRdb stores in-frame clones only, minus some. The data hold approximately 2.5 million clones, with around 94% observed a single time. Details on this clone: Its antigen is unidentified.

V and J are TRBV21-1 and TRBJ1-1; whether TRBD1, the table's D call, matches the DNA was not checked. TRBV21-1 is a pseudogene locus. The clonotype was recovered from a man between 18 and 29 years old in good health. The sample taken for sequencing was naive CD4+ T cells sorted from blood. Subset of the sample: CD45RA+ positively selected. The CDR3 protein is CASSQKWANTEAFF. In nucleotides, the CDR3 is TGTGCCAGCAGCCAAAAGTGGGCGAACACTGAAGCTTTCTTT.